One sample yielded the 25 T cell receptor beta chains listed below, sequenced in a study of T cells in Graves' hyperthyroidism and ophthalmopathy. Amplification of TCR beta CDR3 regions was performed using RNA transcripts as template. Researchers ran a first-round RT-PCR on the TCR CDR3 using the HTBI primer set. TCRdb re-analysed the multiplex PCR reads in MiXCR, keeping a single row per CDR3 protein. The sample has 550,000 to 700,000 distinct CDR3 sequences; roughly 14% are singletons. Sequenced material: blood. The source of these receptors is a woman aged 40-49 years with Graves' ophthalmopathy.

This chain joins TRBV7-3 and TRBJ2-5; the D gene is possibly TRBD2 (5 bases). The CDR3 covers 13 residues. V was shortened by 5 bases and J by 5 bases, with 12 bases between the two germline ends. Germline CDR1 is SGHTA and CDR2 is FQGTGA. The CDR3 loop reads CASSPTWEETQYF. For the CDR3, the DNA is TGTGCCAGCAGCCCCACCTGGGAGGAGACCCAGTACTTC. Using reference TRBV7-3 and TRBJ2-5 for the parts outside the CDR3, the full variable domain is GAGVSQTPSNKVTEKGKYVELRCDPISGHTALYWYRQSLGQGPEFLIYFQGTGAADDSGLPNDRFFAVRPEGSVSTLKIQRTERGDSAVYLCASSPTWEETQYFGPGTRLLVL.

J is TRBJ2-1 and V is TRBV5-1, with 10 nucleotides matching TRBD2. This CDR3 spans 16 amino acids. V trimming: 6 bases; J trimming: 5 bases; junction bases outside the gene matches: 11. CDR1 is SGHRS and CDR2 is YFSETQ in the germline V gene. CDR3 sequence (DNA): TGCGCCAGCACCCCGAATAGCGGGAGGAGGGACAATGAGCAGTTCTTC. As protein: CASTPNSGRRDNEQFF.

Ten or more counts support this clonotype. CDR3 region: CASQNRDRSGNTIYF. CDR3 nucleotide sequence: TGTGCCAGCCAAAACAGGGATAGAAGTGGAAACACCATATATTTT. This chain joins TRBV28 and TRBJ1-3; TRBD1 is a possible D gene (6 bases). This CDR3 is 15 amino acids long. Germline-derived CDR1 and CDR2 are MDHEN and SYDVKM. The ends were cut back, 8 bases at V and 3 bases at J, with 17 bases in the middle.

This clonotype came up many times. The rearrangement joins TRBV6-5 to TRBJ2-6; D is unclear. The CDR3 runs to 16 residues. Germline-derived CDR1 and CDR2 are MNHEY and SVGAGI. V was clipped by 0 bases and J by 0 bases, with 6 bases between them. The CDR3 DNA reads TGTGCCAGCAGTTACTCAGTGGGCTCTGGGGCCAACGTCCTGACTTTC. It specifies CASSYSVGSGANVLTF.

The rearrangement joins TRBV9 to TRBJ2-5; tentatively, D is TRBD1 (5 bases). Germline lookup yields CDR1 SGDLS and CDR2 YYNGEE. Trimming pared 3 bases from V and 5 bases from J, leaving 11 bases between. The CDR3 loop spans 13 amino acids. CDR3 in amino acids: CASSDRFEETQYF. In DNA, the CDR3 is TGTGCCAGCAGCGACAGGTTCGAGGAGACCCAGTACTTC.

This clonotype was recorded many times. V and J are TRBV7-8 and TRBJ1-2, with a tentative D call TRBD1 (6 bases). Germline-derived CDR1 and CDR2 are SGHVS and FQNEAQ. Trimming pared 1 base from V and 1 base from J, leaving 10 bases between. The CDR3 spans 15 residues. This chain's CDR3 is CASSLGQGNNYGYTF. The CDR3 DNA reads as TGTGCCAGCAGCTTAGGGCAGGGGAATAACTATGGCTACACCTTC.

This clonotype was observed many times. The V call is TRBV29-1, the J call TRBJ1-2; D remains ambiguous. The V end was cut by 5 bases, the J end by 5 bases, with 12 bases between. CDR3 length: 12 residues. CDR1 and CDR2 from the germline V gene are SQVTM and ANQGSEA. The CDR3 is CSVLTEGYGYTF. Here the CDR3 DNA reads TGCAGCGTTCTGACGGAAGGGTATGGCTACACCTTC.

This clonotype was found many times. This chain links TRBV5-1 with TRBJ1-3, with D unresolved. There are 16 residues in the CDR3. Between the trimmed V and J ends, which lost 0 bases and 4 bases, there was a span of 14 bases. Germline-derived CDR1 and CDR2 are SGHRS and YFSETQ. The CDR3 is CASSLDPGSGGNTIYF. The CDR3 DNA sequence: TGCGCCAGCAGCTTGGACCCGGGAAGTGGCGGAAACACCATATATTTT.

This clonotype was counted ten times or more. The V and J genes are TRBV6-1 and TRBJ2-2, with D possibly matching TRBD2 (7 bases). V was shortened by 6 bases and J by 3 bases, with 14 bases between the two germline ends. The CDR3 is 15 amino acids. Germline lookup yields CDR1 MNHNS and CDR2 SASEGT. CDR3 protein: CASRKGGAHTGELFF. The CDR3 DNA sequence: TGTGCCAGCAGGAAGGGGGGGGCGCACACCGGGGAGCTGTTTTTT.

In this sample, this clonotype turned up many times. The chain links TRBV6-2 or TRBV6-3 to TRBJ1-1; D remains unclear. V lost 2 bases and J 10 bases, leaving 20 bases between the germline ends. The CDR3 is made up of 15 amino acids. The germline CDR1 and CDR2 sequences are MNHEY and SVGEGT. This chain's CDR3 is CASSYTESAAVVAFF. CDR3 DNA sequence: TGTGCCAGCAGTTACACGGAGTCTGCCGCGGTGGTAGCTTTCTTT.

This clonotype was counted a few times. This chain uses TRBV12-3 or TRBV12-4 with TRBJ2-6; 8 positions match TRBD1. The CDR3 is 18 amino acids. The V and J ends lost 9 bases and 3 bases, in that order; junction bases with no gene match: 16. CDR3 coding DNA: TGTGCCAGGGAGCAGGACAGGGAGAATCTTTATGGGGCCAACGTCCTGACTTTC. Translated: CAREQDRENLYGANVLTF.

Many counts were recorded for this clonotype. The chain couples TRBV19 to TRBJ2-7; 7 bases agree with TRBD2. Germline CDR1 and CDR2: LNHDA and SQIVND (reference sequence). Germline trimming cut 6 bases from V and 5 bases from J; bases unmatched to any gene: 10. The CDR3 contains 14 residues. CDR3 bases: TGTGCCAGTAGGGGCCCGGGGGGTCGCAACGAGCAGTACTTC. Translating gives CASRGPGGRNEQYF.

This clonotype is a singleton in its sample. CDR3 in DNA: TGTGCCAGTAATGACGGACTAGCCAAAAACATTCAGTACTTC. It yields the protein CASNDGLAKNIQYF. The chain carries TRBV19 and TRBJ2-4; D perhaps matches TRBD2 (5 bases). This CDR3 has 14 residues. Germline CDR1 reads LNHDA; CDR2 reads SQIVND (reference sequence). Trimming took 7 bases from V and 0 from J, leaving 10 bases between them. Complete variable domain (other parts from reference TRBV19 and TRBJ2-4): DGGITQSPKYLFRKEGQNVTLSCEQNLNHDAMYWYRQDPGQGLRLIYYSQIVNDFQKGDIAEGYSVSREKKESFPLTVTSAQKNPTAFYLCASNDGLAKNIQYFGAGTRLSVL.

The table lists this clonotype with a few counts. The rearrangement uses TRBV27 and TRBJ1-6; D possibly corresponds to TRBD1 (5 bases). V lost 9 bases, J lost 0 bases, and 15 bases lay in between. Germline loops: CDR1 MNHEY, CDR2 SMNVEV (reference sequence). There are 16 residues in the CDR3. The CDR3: CASCREGSSYNSPLHF. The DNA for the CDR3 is TGTGCCAGTTGCAGGGAAGGGAGCTCCTATAATTCACCCCTCCACTTT.

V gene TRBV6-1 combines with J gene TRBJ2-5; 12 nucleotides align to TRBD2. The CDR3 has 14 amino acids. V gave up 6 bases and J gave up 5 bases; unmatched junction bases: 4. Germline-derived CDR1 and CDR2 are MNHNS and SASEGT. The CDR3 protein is CASRSGTSGETQYF. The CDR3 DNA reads TGTGCCAGCAGGTCCGGGACTAGCGGGGAGACCCAGTACTTC.

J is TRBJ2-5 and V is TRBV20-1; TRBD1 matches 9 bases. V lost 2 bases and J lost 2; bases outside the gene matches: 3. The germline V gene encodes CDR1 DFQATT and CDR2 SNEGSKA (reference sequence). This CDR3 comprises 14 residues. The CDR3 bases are TGCAGTGCTAGATTGGGACAGGGACAAGAGACCCAGTACTTC. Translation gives CSARLGQGQETQYF.

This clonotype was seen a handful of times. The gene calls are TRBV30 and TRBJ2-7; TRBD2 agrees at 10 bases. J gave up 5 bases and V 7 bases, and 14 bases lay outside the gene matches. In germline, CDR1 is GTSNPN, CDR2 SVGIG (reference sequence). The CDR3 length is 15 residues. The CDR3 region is CAYQGSGRAAHEQYF. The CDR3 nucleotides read TGTGCCTACCAGGGGAGCGGGAGGGCGGCACACGAGCAGTACTTC.

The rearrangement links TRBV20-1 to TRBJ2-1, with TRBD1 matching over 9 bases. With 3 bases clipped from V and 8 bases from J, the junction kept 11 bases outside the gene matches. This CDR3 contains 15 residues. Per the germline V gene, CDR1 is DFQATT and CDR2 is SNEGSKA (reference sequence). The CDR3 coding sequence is TGCAGTGCTAGGGATGCCGGGACAGGGCAACATGAGCAGTTCTTC. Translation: CSARDAGTGQHEQFF.

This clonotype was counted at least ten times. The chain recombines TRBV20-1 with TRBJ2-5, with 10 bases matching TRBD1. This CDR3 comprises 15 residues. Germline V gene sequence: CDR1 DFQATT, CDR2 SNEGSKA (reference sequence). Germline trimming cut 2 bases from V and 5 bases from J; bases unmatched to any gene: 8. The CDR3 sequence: CSARPFDRGLETQYF. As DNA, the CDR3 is TGCAGTGCTAGACCCTTCGACAGGGGGCTTGAGACCCAGTACTTC.

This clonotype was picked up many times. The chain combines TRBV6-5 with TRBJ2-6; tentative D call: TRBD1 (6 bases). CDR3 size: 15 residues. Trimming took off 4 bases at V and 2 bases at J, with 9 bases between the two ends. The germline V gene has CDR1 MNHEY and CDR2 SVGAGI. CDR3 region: CASSFRQAGANVLTF. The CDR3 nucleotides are TGTGCCAGCAGTTTTAGACAGGCTGGGGCCAACGTCCTGACTTTC.

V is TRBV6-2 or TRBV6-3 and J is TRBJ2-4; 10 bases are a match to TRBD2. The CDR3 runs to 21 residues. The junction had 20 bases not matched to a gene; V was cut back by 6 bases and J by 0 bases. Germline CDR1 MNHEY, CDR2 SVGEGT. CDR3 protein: CASSSTWTSGRPDVAKNIQYF. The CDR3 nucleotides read TGTGCCAGCAGCAGCACCTGGACTAGCGGCAGACCCGATGTAGCCAAAAACATTCAGTACTTC.

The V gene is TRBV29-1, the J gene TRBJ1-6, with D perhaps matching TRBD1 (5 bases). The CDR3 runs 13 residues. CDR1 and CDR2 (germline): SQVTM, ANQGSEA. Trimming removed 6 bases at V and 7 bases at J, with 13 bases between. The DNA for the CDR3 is TGCAGCGTGATGACGTGGGGGAATTCACCCCTCCACTTT. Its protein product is CSVMTWGNSPLHF.

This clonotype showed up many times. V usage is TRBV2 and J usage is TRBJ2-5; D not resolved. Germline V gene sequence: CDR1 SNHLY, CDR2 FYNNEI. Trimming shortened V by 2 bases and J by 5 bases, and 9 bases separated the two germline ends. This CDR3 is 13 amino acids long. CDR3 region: CASSEISVETQYF. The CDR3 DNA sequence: TGTGCCAGCAGTGAAATCAGCGTGGAGACCCAGTACTTC.

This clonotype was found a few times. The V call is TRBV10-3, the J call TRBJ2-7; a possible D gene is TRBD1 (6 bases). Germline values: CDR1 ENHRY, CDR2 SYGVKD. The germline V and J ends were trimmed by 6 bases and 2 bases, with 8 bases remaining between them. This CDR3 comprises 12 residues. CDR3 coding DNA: TGTGCCATCAGCGCAGGGGCCTACGAGCAGTACTTC. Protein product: CAISAGAYEQYF.

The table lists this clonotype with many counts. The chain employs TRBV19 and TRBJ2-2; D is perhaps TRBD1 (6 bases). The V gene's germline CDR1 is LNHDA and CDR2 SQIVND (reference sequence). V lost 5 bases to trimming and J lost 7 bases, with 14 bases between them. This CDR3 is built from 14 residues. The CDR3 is CASSPQPQGGELFF. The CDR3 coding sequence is TGTGCCAGTAGTCCCCAGCCACAGGGCGGGGAGCTGTTTTTT.